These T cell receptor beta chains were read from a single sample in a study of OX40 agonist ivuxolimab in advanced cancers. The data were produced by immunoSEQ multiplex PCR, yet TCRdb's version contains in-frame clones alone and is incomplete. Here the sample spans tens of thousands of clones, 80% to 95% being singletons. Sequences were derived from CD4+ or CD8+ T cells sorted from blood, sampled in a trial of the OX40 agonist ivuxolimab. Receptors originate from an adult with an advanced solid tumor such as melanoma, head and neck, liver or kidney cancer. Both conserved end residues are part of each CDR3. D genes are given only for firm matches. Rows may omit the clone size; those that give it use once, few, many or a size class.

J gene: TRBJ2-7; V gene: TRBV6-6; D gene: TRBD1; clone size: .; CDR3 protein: CASSVYRGYEQYF; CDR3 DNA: TGTGCCAGCAGTGTTTACAGGGGCTACGAGCAGTACTTC
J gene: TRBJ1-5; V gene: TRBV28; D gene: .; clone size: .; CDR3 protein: CASSLYSNQPQHF; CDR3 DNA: TGTGCCAGCAGTCTTTATAGCAATCAGCCCCAGCATTTT
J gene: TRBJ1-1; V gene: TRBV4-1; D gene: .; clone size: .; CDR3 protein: CASSQESATTTEAFF; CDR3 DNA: TGTGCCAGCAGCCAAGAAAGTGCGACAACCACTGAAGCTTTCTTT
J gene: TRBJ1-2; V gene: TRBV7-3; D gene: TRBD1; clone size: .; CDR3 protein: CASSRRGNYGYTF; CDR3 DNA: TGTGCCAGCAGCCGCAGGGGGAACTATGGCTACACCTTC
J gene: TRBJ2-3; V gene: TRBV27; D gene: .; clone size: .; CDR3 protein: CASRGRFSTDTQYF; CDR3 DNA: TGTGCCAGCAGGGGACGGTTTAGCACAGATACGCAGTATTTT
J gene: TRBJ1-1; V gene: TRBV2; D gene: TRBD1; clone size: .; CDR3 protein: CASSSAQGGNTEAFF; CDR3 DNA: TGTGCCAGCAGTTCGGCACAGGGGGGGAACACTGAAGCTTTCTTT
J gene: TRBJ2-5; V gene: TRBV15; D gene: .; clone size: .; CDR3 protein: CATRRGRRLVQETQYF; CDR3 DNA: TGTGCCACCCGGAGGGGGCGACGTTTAGTCCAAGAGACCCAGTACTTC
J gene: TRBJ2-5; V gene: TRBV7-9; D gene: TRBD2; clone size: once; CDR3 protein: CASRTTSGGQETQYF; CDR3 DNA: TGTGCCAGCAGAACGACTAGCGGGGGACAAGAGACCCAGTACTTC
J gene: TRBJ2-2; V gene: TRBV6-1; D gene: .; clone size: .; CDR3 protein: CASSRDQATGELFF; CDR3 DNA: TGTGCCAGCAGTCGGGACCAAGCCACCGGGGAGCTGTTTTTT
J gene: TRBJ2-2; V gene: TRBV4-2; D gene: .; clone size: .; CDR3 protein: CASSQASMNTGELFF; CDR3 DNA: TGTGCCAGCAGCCAAGCCAGTATGAACACCGGGGAGCTGTTTTTT
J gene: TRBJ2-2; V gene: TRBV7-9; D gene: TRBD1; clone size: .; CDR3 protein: CASSLTGVAGELFF; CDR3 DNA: TGTGCCAGCAGCTTGACAGGGGTAGCCGGGGAGCTGTTTTTT
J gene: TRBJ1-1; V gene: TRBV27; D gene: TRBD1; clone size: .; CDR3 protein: CASTLGTGYNTEAFF; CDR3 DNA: TGTGCCAGCACCCTCGGGACAGGGTATAACACTGAAGCTTTCTTT
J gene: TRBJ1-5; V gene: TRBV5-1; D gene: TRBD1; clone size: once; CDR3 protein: CASSLVQGGNQPQHF; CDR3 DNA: TGCGCCAGCAGCTTGGTTCAGGGGGGTAATCAGCCCCAGCATTTT
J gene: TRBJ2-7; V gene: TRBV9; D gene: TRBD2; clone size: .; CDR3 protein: CASSAGLAGEQYF; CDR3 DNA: TGTGCCAGCAGCGCCGGACTAGCGGGAGAGCAGTACTTC
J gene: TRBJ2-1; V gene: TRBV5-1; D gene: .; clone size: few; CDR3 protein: CASSLMKRNEQFF; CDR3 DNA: TGCGCCAGCAGCTTGATGAAGAGGAATGAGCAGTTCTTC
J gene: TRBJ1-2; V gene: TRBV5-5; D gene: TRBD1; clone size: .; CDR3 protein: CASSSPTGGFYGYTF; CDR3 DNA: TGTGCCAGCAGCTCCCCGACAGGGGGCTTCTATGGCTACACCTTC
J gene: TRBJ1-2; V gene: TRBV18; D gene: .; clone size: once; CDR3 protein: CASSPPRARLNF; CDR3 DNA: TGTGCCAGCTCACCACCCCGGGCCAGACTAAACTTC
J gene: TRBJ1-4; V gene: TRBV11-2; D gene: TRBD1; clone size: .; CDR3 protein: CASSLLMTGVREKLFF; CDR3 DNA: TGTGCCAGCAGCTTACTCATGACAGGGGTGCGGGAAAAACTGTTTTTT
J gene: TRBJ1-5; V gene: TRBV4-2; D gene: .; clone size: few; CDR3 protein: CASSQDRGRSNQPQHF; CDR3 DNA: TGTGCCAGCAGCCAAGATCGAGGTAGGAGTAATCAGCCCCAGCATTTT
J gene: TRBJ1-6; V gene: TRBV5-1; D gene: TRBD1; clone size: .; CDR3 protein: CASSSGQGASPLHF; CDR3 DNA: TGCGCCAGCAGCTCGGGACAGGGAGCCTCACCCCTCCACTTT
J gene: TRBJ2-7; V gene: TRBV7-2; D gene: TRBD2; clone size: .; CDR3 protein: CASSQIAGGPYEQYF; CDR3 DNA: TGTGCCAGCAGCCAAATAGCGGGGGGCCCCTACGAGCAGTACTTC
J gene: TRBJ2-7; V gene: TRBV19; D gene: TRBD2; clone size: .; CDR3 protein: CASSTPRLAGAYEQYF; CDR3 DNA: TGTGCCAGTAGTACTCCCCGACTAGCGGGAGCCTACGAGCAGTACTTC
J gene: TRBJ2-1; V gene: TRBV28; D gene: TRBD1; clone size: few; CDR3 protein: CASSRGTGGINEQFF; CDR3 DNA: TGTGCCAGCAGTCGGGGGACAGGGGGCATTAATGAGCAGTTCTTC
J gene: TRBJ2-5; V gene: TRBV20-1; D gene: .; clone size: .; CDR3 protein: CSEEFRETQYF; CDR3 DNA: TGCAGTGAAGAGTTTCGAGAGACCCAGTACTTC
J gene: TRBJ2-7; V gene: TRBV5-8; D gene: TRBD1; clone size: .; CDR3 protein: CASSRTGTGIHEQYF; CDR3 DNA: TGTGCCAGCAGCAGGACCGGGACAGGGATCCACGAGCAGTACTTC
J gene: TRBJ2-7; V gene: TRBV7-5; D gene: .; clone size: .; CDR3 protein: CVRSLAPGTAYEQYF; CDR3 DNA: TGTGTCAGAAGCTTAGCCCCCGGGACAGCTTACGAGCAGTACTTC
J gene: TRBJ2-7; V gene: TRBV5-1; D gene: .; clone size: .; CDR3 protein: CASSNQGGVYEQYF; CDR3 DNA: TGCGCCAGCAGCAACCAAGGAGGTGTTTACGAGCAGTACTTC
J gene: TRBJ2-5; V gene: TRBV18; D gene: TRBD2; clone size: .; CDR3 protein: CASSPVLLTAGGPLTQYF; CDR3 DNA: TGTGCCAGCTCACCCGTCCTACTAACGGCGGGAGGGCCTTTGACCCAGTACTTC